This TCR beta chain was obtained from a study of T-cell reconstitution after alpha-beta-depleted transplantation in children. During its preparation, the TCRbeta library received unique molecular identifiers. TCRdb passed the PCR reads through MiXCR, listing each CDR3 protein once. The table records 200,000 to 250,000 distinct CDR3 sequences, 6.5% to 10% of them present only once. At least ten counts were recorded for this clonotype. Its antigen is unidentified. The length of the CDR3 is 14 residues. V lost 3 bases and J lost 5, with 10 bases in between. Per germline, CDR1 KGHSH and CDR2 LQKENI. Broader study findings: From newly produced T cells came most of the T-cell counts and diversity one year after transplant. Several patients had high TCRbeta diversity at day 60; it came from surviving recipient T cells and thymic progenitors. There were reportedly several hundred expanded graft clones from which alpha-beta T cells came about two months after transplant.

The rearrangement links TRBV18 to TRBJ2-2; TRBD1 is a possible D gene (5 bases). This TCR came from a male patient aged 5 to 17 who had a stem cell transplant for acute lymphoblastic leukemia, so the T cells may come from the graft donor. The sample was PBMCs, mostly from graft donor cells, taken 180 days after TCRalphabeta/CD19-depleted stem cell transplant. The CDR3 protein is CASSPLGQTGELFF. CDR3 DNA sequence: TGTGCCAGCTCACCCTTAGGACAAACCGGGGAGCTGTTTTTT.